This TCR beta chain was captured in a study of regulatory T cells in long-lasting Graves disease. Noted time point: newly diagnosed GD, antithyroid drugs for less than 3 months. The authors made the TCR library using RNA they extracted from PBMCs. With EDTA tubes as the receptacles, about 9 milliliters of peripheral blood were drawn. CDR1 KGHDR and CDR2 SFDVKD come from the germline V gene. V was trimmed by 3 bases and J by 3 bases, leaving 11 bases between them. This CDR3 comprises 15 residues. This clonotype was found a few times. The TCR beta library used iRepertoire HTBI primers with Arm-PCR amplification of CDR3. TCRdb passed the multiplex PCR reads through MiXCR, listing each CDR3 protein once. The sample carries a few hundred thousand distinct CDR3 sequences, 14% to 15% recorded once. The same data also went into a second study, on T cells in Graves' hyperthyroidism and ophthalmopathy.

Source: peripheral blood mononuclear cells (PBMCs), taken at new diagnosis, from a patient treated with antithyroid drugs. The rearrangement joins TRBV24-1 to TRBJ2-1; no reliable D call. The receptor was isolated from a woman in her thirties or forties with Graves disease. CDR3: CATSDRKRSYNEQFF. For the CDR3, the DNA is TGTGCCACCAGTGATAGAAAAAGGAGCTACAATGAGCAGTTCTTC.